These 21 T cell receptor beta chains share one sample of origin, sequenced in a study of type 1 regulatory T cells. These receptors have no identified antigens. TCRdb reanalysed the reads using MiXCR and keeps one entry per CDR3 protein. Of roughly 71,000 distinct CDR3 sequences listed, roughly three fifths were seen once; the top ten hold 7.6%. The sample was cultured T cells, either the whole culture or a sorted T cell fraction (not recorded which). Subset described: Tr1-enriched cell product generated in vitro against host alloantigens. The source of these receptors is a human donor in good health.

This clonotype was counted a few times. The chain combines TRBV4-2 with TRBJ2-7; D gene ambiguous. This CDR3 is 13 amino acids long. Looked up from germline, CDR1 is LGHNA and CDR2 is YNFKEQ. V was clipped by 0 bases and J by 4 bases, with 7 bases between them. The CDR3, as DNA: TGTGCCAGCAGCCAAGAGCCCACATACGAGCAGTACTTC. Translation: CASSQEPTYEQYF.

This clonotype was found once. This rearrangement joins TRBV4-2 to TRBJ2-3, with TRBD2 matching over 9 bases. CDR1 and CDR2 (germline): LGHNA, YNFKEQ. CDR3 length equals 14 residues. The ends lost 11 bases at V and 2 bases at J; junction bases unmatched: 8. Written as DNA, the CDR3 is TGTGCCTGCGGGGGCGGGGGGGACACAGATACGCAGTATTTT. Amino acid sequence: CACGGGGDTDTQYF.

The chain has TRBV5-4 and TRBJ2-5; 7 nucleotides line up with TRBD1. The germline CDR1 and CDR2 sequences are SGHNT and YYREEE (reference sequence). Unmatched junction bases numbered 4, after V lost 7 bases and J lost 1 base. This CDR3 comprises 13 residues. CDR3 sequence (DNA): TGTGCCAGCCACCGGGACAGCCAAGAGACCCAGTACTTC. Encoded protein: CASHRDSQETQYF. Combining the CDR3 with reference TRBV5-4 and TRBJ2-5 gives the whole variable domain ETGVTQSPTHLIKTRGQQVTLRCSSQSGHNTVSWYQQALGQGPQFIFQYYREEENGRGNFPPRFSGLQFPNYSSELNVNALELDDSALYLCASHRDSQETQYFGPGTRLLVL.

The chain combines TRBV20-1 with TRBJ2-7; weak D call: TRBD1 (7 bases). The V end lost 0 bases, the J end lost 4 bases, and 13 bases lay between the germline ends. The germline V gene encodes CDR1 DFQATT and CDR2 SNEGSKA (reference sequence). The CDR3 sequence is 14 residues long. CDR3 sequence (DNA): TGCAGTGCTAGAGATAACAGGGGAGGATACGAGCAGTACTTC. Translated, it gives CSARDNRGGYEQYF.

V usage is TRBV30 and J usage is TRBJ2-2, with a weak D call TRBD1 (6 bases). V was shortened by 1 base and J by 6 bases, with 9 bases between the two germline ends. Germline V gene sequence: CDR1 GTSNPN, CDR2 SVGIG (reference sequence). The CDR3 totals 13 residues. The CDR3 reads CAWSETGPGELFF. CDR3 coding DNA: TGTGCCTGGAGTGAGACAGGACCCGGGGAGCTGTTTTTT. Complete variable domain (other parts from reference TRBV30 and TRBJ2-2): SQTIHQWPATLVQPVGSPLSLECTVEGTSNPNLYWYRQAAGRGLQLLFYSVGIGQISSEVPQNLSASRPQDRQFILSSKKLLLSDSGFYLCAWSETGPGELFFGEGSRLTVL.

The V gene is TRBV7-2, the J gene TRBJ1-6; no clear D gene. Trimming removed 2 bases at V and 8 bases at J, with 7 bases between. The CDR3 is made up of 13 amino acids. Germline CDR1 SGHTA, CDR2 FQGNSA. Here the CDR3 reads CASSLKRDSPLHF. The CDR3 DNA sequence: TGTGCCAGCAGCTTAAAGAGGGATTCACCCCTCCACTTT.

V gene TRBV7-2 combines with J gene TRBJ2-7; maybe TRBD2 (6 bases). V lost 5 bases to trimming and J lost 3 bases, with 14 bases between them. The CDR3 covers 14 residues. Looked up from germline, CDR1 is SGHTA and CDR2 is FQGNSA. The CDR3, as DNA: TGTGCCAGCAGCCGAACGGGACTCTTCTACGAGCAGTACTTC. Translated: CASSRTGLFYEQYF.

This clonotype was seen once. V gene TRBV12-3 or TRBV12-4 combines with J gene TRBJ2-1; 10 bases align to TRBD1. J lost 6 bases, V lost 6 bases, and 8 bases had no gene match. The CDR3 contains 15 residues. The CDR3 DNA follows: TGTGCCAGCAGCGTCCACGGGACAGGGGTCAATGAGCAGTTCTTC. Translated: CASSVHGTGVNEQFF.

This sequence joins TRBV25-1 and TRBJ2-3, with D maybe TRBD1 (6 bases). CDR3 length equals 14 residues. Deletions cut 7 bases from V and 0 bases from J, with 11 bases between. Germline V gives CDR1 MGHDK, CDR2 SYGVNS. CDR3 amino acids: CASTGTRSTDTQYF. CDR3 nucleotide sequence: TGTGCCAGCACCGGGACAAGGAGCACAGATACGCAGTATTTT.

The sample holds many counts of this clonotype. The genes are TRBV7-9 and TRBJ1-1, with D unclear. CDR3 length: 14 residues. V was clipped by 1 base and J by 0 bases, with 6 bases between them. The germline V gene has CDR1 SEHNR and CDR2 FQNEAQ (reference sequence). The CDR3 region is CASSLGSVNTEAFF. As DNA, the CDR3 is TGTGCCAGCAGCTTAGGGTCGGTGAACACTGAAGCTTTCTTT.

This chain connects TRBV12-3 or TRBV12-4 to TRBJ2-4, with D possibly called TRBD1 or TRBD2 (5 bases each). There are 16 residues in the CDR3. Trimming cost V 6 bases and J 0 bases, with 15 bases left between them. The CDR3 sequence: CASRIRDGLAKNIQYF. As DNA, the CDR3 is TGTGCCAGCAGGATAAGGGACGGACTAGCCAAAAACATTCAGTACTTC.

The CDR3 loop reads CASHRGFDNYGYTF. CDR3 DNA sequence: TGTGCCAGCCACCGGGGCTTCGATAACTATGGCTACACCTTC. The chain is built from TRBV19 and TRBJ1-2; TRBD1 is a possible D gene (5 bases). Germline V lookup: CDR1 LNHDA, CDR2 SQIVND (reference sequence). V lost 9 bases, J lost 1 base, and 15 bases lay in between. CDR3 size: 14 residues.

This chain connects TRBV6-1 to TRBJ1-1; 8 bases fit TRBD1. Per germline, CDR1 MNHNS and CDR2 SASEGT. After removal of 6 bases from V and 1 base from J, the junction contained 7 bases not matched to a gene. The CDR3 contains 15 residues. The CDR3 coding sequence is TGTGCCAGCAGGGATATGGGACAGGAGAACACTGAAGCTTTCTTT. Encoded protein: CASRDMGQENTEAFF.

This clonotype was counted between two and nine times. CDR3 loop: CSVGYEQFF. As DNA, the CDR3 is TGCAGCGTTGGGTATGAGCAGTTCTTC. The V call is TRBV29-1, the J call TRBJ2-1; no firm D call. Germline CDR1 is SQVTM and CDR2 is ANQGSEA. V was cut by 4 bases and J by 8 bases, with 3 bases left in between. The CDR3 is 9 amino acids.

The CDR3 sequence is CASSPHLQGQGINIQYF. The CDR3 nucleotides read TGTGCCAGCAGCCCCCACCTGCAGGGACAGGGGATCAACATTCAGTACTTC. This chain uses TRBV9 with TRBJ2-4; 10 positions match TRBD1. This CDR3 has 17 amino acids. The V and J ends lost 4 bases and 7 bases, in that order; junction bases with no gene match: 14. Germline values: CDR1 SGDLS, CDR2 YYNGEE.

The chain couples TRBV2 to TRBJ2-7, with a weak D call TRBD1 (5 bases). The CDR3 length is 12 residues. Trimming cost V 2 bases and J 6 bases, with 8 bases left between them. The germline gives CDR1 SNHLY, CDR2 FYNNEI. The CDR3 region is CASSELGAEQYF. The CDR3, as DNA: TGTGCCAGCAGTGAACTAGGGGCCGAGCAGTACTTC.

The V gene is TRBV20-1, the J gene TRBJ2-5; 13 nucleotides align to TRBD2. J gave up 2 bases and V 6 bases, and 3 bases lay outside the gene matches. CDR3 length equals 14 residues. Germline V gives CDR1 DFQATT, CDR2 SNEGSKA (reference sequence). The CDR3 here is CSAGLAGLQETQYF. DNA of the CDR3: TGCAGTGCGGGACTAGCGGGGCTTCAAGAGACCCAGTACTTC.

The CDR3 region is CASSVGGGRGNSPLHF. DNA of the CDR3: TGTGCCAGCAGCGTAGGAGGGGGTCGGGGTAATTCACCCCTCCACTTT. V usage is TRBV9 and J usage is TRBJ1-6; D is possibly TRBD1 (6 bases). Germline CDR1 is SGDLS and CDR2 is YYNGEE. The CDR3 totals 16 residues. The V gene lost 0 bases and the J gene lost 6 bases, with 13 bases spanning the gap.

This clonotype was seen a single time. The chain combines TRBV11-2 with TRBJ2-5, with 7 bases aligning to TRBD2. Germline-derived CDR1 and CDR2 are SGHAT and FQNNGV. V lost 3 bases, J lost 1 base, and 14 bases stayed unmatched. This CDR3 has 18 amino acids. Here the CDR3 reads CASSFPRPVAGSQETQYF. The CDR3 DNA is TGTGCCAGCAGCTTTCCTCGGCCGGTAGCGGGCTCCCAAGAGACCCAGTACTTC.

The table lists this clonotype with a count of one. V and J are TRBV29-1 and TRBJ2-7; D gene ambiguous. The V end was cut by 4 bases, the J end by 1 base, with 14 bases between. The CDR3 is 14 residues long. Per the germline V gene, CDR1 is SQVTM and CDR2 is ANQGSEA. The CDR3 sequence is CSVGYGSVSYEQYF. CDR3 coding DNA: TGCAGCGTTGGTTACGGGTCGGTGTCCTACGAGCAGTACTTC.

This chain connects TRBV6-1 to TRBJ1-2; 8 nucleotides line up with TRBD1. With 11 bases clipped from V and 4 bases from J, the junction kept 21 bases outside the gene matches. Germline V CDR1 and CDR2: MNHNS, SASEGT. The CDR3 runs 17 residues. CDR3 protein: CAGTVSDREVFVYGYTF. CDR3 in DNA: TGTGCCGGCACCGTGTCGGACAGGGAAGTCTTTGTCTATGGCTACACCTTC.